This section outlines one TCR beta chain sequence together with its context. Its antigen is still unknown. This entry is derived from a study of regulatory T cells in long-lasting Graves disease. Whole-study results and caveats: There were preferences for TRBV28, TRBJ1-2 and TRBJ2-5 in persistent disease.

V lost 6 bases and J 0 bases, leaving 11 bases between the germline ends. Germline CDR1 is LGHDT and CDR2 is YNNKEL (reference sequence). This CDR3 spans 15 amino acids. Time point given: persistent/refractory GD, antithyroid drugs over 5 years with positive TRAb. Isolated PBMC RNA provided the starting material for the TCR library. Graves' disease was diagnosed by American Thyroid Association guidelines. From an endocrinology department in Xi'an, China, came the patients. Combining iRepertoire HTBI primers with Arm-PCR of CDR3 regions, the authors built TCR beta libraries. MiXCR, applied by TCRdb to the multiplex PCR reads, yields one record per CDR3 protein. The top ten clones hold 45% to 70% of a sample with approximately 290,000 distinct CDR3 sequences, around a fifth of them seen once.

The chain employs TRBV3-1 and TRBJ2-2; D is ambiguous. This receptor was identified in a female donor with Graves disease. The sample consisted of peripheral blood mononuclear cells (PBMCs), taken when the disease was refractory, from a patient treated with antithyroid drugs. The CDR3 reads CASRNTNTNTGELFF. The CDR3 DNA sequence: TGTGCCAGCAGGAATACTAATACGAACACCGGGGAGCTGTTTTTT.